Sequencing of this T cell receptor (beta chain) was carried out in a study of shared clonotypes between healthy human individuals. Broader study findings: When naive CD4 clonotypes were compared across a few donors, roughly 4.9% were shared.

The donor cohort consisted entirely of Caucasian adults residing in Nashville, Tennessee. Under the authors' procedure: Filtering differed, since immunoSEQ gave only junction sequences and no quality scores. TCRdb's table, derived via immunoSEQ multiplex PCR, lists solely in-frame clones and lacks some. V and J calls and clone size are given by that table; D and trimming were obtained from the DNA. The sample holds 1 million to 1.3 million clones; around three quarters are singletons and the top ten take 0.6% to 0.7%. To note about this clone: Its antigen remains unknown.

Material: memory CD4+ T cells from PBMCs. Subset denoted: CD45RA-negative fraction. The sequence derives from a man younger than 30 in good health. Some clones in this sample may be carry-over from other donors' samples.

CDR3: CASSKGTAYTF. CDR3 sequence (DNA): TGCGCCAGCAGCAAGGGGACAGCCTACACCTTC. The J gene is TRBJ1-2, the V gene TRBV4-1; TRBD1 matches at 7 bases. CDR3 size: 11 residues. Germline assignment: CDR1 MGHRA and CDR2 YSYEKL. V was clipped by 5 bases and J by 10 bases; unmatched bases: 4.